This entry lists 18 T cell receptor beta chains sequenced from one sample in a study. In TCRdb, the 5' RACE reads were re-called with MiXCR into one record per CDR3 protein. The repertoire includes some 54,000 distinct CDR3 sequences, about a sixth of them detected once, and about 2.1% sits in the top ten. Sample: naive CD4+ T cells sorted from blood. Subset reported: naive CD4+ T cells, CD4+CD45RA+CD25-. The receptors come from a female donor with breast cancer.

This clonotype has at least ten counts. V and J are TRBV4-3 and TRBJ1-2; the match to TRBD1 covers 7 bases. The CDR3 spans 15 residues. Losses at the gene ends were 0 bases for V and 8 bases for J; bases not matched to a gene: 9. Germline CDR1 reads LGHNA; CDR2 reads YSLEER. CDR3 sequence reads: CASSQDNRGRIGYTF. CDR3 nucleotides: TGCGCCAGCAGCCAAGATAATAGGGGGCGCATAGGCTACACCTTC.

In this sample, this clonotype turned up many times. CDR3 in amino acids: CASRGDRRPQHF. CDR3 sequence (DNA): TGTGCCAGCAGAGGGGACAGGCGGCCCCAGCATTTT. The J gene is TRBJ1-5, the V gene TRBV6-2 or TRBV6-3, with 8 bases matching TRBD1. Germline lookup yields CDR1 MNHEY and CDR2 SVGEGT. The CDR3 has 12 amino acids. J lost 9 bases, V lost 6 bases, and 4 bases had no gene match.

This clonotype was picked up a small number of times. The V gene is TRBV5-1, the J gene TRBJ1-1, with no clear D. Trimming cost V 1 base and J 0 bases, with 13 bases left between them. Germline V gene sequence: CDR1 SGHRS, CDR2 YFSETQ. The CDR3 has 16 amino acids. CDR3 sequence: CASSLNGLRMNTEAFF. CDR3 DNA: TGCGCCAGCAGCTTGAATGGCCTGCGGATGAACACTGAAGCTTTCTTT.

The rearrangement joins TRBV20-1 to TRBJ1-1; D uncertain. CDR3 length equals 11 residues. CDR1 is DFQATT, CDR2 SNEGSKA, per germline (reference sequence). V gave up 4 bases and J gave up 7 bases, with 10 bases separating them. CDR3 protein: CSAIKFGEAFF. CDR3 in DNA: TGCAGTGCTATAAAGTTTGGTGAAGCTTTCTTT.

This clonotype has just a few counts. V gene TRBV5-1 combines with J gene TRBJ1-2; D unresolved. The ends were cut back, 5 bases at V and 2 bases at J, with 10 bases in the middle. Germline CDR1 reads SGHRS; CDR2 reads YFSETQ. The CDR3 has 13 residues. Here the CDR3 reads CASRPEPNYGYTF. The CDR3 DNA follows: TGCGCCAGCAGGCCAGAGCCAAACTATGGCTACACCTTC.

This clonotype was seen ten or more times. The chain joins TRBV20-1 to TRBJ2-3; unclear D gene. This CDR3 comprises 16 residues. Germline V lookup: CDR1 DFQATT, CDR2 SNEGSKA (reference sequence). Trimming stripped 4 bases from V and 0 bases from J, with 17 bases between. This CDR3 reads CSATPAYLTSTDTQYF. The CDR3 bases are TGCAGTGCTACTCCCGCTTACTTAACTAGCACAGATACGCAGTATTTT.

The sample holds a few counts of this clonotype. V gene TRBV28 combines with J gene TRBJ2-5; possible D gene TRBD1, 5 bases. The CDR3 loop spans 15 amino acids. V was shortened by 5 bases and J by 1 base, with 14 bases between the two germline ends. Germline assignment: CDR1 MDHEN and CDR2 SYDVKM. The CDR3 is CASSNPRQGQETQYF. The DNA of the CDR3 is TGTGCCAGCAGTAACCCCCGGCAGGGCCAAGAGACCCAGTACTTC.

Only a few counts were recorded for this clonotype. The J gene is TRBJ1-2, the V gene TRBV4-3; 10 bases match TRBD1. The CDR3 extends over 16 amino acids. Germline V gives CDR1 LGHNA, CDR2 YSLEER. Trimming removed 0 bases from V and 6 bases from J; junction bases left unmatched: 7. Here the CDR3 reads CASSQEYMTGGNGYTF. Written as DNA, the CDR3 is TGCGCCAGCAGCCAAGAATATATGACAGGGGGCAATGGCTACACCTTC.

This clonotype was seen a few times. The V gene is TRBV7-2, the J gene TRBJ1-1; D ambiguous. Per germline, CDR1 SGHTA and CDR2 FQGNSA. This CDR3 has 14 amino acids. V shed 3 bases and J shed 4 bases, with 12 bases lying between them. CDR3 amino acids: CASSFYSLSTEAFF. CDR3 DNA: TGTGCCAGCAGCTTCTACAGCCTAAGCACTGAAGCTTTCTTT.

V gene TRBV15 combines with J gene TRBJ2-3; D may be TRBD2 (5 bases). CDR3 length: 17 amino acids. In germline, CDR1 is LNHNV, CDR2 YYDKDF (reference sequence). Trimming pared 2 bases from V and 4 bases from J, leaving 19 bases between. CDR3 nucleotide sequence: TGTGCCACCAGCAGAACACCCCTGGGGAGAGACGCAGATACGCAGTATTTT. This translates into CATSRTPLGRDADTQYF.

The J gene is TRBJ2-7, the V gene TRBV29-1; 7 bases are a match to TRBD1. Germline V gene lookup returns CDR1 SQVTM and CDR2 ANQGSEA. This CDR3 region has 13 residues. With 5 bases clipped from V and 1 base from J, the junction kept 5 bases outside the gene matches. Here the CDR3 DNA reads TGCAGCGTTCAGGACAGGCCTTCCTACGAGCAGTACTTC. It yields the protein CSVQDRPSYEQYF.

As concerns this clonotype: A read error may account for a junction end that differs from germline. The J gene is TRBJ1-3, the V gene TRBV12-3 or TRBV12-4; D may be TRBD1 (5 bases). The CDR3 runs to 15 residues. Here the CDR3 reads CASSPALGGGNTMYF. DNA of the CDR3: TGTGCCAGCAGTCCCGCTCTCGGGGGTGGGAACACCATGTATTTT.

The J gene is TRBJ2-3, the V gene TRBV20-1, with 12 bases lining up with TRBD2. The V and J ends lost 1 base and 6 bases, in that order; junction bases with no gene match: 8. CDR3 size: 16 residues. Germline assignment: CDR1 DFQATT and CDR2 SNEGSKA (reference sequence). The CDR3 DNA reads TGCAGTGCTAGAGCTAGACTAGCGGGAGTATCTGATACGCAGTATTTT. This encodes CSARARLAGVSDTQYF.

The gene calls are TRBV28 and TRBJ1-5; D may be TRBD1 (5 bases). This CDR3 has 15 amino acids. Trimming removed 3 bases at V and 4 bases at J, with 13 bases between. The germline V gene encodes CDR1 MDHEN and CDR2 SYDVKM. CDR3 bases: TGTGCCAGCAGTTTTGGGGACGGAGGGAATCAGCCCCAGCATTTT. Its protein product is CASSFGDGGNQPQHF.

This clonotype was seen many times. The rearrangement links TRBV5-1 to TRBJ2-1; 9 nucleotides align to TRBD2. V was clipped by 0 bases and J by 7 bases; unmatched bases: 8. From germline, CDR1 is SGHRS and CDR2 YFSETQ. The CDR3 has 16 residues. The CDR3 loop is CASSLEPAGGDNEQFF. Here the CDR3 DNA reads TGCGCCAGCAGCTTGGAACCTGCGGGAGGGGATAATGAGCAGTTCTTC. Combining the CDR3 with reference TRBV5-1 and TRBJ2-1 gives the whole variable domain KAGVTQTPRYLIKTRGQQVTLSCSPISGHRSVSWYQQTPGQGLQFLFEYFSETQRNKGNFPGRFSGRQFSNSRSEMNVSTLELGDSALYLCASSLEPAGGDNEQFFGPGTRLTVL.

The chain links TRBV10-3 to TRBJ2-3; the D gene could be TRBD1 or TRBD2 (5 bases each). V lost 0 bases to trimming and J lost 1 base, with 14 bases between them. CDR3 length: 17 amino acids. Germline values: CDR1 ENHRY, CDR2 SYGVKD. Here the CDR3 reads CAISESSGARGTDTQYF. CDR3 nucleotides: TGTGCCATCAGTGAGTCCTCCGGGGCCAGGGGCACAGATACGCAGTATTTT.

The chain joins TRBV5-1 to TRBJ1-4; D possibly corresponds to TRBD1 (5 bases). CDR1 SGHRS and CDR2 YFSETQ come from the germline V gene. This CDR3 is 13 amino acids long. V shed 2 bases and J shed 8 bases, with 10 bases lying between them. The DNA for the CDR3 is TGCGCCAGCAGCTTTGACAGACCCGAAAAACTGTTTTTT. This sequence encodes CASSFDRPEKLFF. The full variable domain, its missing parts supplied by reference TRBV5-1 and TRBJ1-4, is KAGVTQTPRYLIKTRGQQVTLSCSPISGHRSVSWYQQTPGQGLQFLFEYFSETQRNKGNFPGRFSGRQFSNSRSEMNVSTLELGDSALYLCASSFDRPEKLFFGSGTQLSVL.

CDR3 loop: CASTFGAGRRSEQFF. The CDR3 DNA reads as TGCGCCAGCACCTTTGGGGCAGGGCGTCGGAGTGAGCAGTTCTTC. The chain combines TRBV5-1 with TRBJ2-1; maybe TRBD1 (5 bases). Germline loops: CDR1 SGHRS, CDR2 YFSETQ. CDR3 length equals 15 residues. Trimming shortened V by 6 bases and J by 9 bases, and 22 bases separated the two germline ends.